These 22 T cell receptor beta chains share one sample of origin, sequenced in a study of cytomegalovirus exposure and HLA in healthy donors. Use of 60 Vbeta and 13 Jbeta primers characterized the PCR. The assay was immunoSEQ multiplex PCR, and TCRdb's table has in-frame clones only and misses some. The sample consists of 150,000 to 200,000 clones, roughly 81% of them appearing once. The sample comprised PBMCs. These receptors were obtained from a woman in her forties or fifties in good health and CMV-seronegative.

The rearrangement joins TRBV9 to TRBJ1-1, with D possibly matching TRBD1 (5 bases). V was shortened by 3 bases and J by 4 bases, with 13 bases between the two germline ends. This CDR3 has 14 amino acids. CDR1 SGDLS and CDR2 YYNGEE come from the germline V gene. The CDR3 is CASSASGLRTEAFF. Written as DNA, the CDR3 is TGTGCCAGCAGCGCCTCAGGGTTGCGCACTGAAGCTTTCTTT.

The chain recombines TRBV4-1 with TRBJ2-2; TRBD2 is a possible D gene (6 bases). Germline CDR1 reads MGHRA; CDR2 reads YSYEKL. The length of the CDR3 is 15 residues. V gave up 4 bases and J gave up 4 bases, with 13 bases separating them. Here the CDR3 reads CASSPGSLGTGELFF. DNA for the CDR3: TGCGCCAGCAGCCCCGGGAGTCTGGGCACCGGGGAGCTGTTTTTT.

The chain combines TRBV27 with TRBJ2-7, with TRBD2 as a possible D gene (6 bases). The V end was cut by 5 bases, the J end by 2 bases, with 19 bases between. Germline-derived CDR1 and CDR2 are MNHEY and SMNVEV (reference sequence). The CDR3 extends over 16 amino acids. The CDR3 nucleotides are TGTGCCAGCAGTCTTGATCTAGCGACCGCCACCTACGAGCAGTACTTC. Encoded protein: CASSLDLATATYEQYF.

This clone was found a few times. The chain joins TRBV4-2 to TRBJ2-7, with no clear D. Germline-derived CDR1 and CDR2 are LGHNA and YNFKEQ. This CDR3 comprises 11 residues. V shed 5 bases and J shed 7 bases, with 9 bases lying between them. This chain's CDR3 is CASSSAAEQYF. DNA of the CDR3: TGTGCCAGCAGCTCCGCGGCAGAGCAGTACTTC.

This clone was counted between two and nine times. V is TRBV7-6 and J is TRBJ2-2; tentative D call: TRBD2 (7 bases). CDR3 length: 15 residues. The ends were cut back, 4 bases at V and 6 bases at J, with 15 bases in the middle. Germline V CDR1 and CDR2: SGHVS, FNYEAQ. CDR3 nucleotides: TGTGCCAGCAGCTACTCAGGGAGGGGGGCCGGGGAGCTGTTTTTT. Its protein is CASSYSGRGAGELFF.

The chain combines TRBV28 with TRBJ1-2; unclear D gene. The germline V and J ends were trimmed by 5 bases and 4 bases, with 20 bases remaining between them. There are 16 residues in the CDR3. Germline CDR1 is MDHEN and CDR2 is SYDVKM. For the CDR3, the DNA is TGTGCCAGCAGTCCGACTGGTGTACTGCGCAGCTATGGCTACACCTTC. Its translation is CASSPTGVLRSYGYTF.

This chain connects TRBV5-6 to TRBJ1-3, with 8 bases lining up with TRBD1. This CDR3 region has 18 residues. The ends lost 2 bases at V and 4 bases at J; junction bases unmatched: 14. Germline CDR1 and CDR2: SGHDT and YYEEEE. CDR3 DNA sequence: TGTGCCAGCAGCTTACGGACAGGGCCCGCCTATGCGGGAAACACCATATATTTT. Its translation is CASSLRTGPAYAGNTIYF.

The CDR3 coding sequence is TGTGCCAGTAGTATAGGAGAGCGGCCACGACAAGAGACCCAGTACTTC. This gives the protein CASSIGERPRQETQYF. This chain uses TRBV19 with TRBJ2-5, with D possibly matching TRBD2 (5 bases). CDR1 and CDR2 (germline): LNHDA, SQIVND (reference sequence). V dropped 1 base and J dropped 2 bases, with 14 bases sitting between them. The CDR3 runs to 16 residues.

This clone was seen only once. This chain uses TRBV27 with TRBJ2-5; a possible D gene is TRBD2 (6 bases). Per germline, CDR1 MNHEY and CDR2 SMNVEV (reference sequence). V lost 3 bases and J lost 11, with 16 bases in between. The CDR3 has 13 amino acids. The CDR3 bases are TGTGCCAGCAGTTTGGAGGGACCTGGGGAGCAGTACTTC. This encodes CASSLEGPGEQYF.

The chain employs TRBV6-5 and TRBJ2-7, with D possibly matching TRBD1 (6 bases). The V gene lost 0 bases and the J gene lost 1 base, with 10 bases spanning the gap. CDR1 and CDR2 from the germline V gene are MNHEY and SVGAGI. The CDR3 has 15 residues. CDR3 nucleotides: TGTGCCAGCAGTTACTCGAGAGGGGGATCCTACGAGCAGTACTTC. It translates to CASSYSRGGSYEQYF.

V gene TRBV2 combines with J gene TRBJ2-4; 8 bases are shared with TRBD1. After removal of 11 bases from V and 7 bases from J, the junction contained 13 bases not matched to a gene. The CDR3 extends over 14 amino acids. Germline lookup yields CDR1 SNHLY and CDR2 FYNNEI. The CDR3 sequence: CAGTRDQGANIQYF. The CDR3 DNA reads TGTGCCGGCACCCGGGACCAGGGGGCTAACATTCAGTACTTC.

In its sample, this clone was seen a few times. The chain is built from TRBV11-2 and TRBJ2-5, with 10 bases matching TRBD2. V gave up 6 bases and J gave up 5 bases; unmatched junction bases: 9. CDR1 is SGHAT, CDR2 FQNNGV, per germline. This CDR3 has 15 amino acids. The CDR3 nucleotides are TGTGCCAGCAGACTCAGCGGGGGGGCGGGGGAGACCCAGTACTTC. Its translation: CASRLSGGAGETQYF.

The rearrangement uses TRBV7-2 and TRBJ2-7; D not certain. Per the germline V gene, CDR1 is SGHTA and CDR2 is FQGNSA. The CDR3 sequence is 12 residues long. V gave up 4 bases and J gave up 0 bases, with 4 bases separating them. CDR3 in DNA: TGTGCCAGCAGCTCGAGCTCCTACGAGCAGTACTTC. It translates to CASSSSSYEQYF.

V and J are TRBV28 and TRBJ2-1; the D gene is possibly TRBD1 (6 bases). Germline V CDR1 and CDR2: MDHEN, SYDVKM. This CDR3 is built from 14 residues. V lost 9 bases to trimming and J lost 7 bases, with 19 bases between them. The CDR3 DNA sequence: TGTGCCAGTACCGGGACAACTCTGAGGAATGAGCAGTTCTTC. Protein sequence: CASTGTTLRNEQFF. Drawing the rest from reference TRBV28 and TRBJ2-1, the complete variable domain is DVKVTQSSRYLVKRTGEKVFLECVQDMDHENMFWYRQDPGLGLRLIYFSYDVKMKEKGDIPEGYSVSREKKERFSLILESASTNQTSMYLCASTGTTLRNEQFFGPGTRLTVL.

This clone was picked up a small number of times. The rearrangement uses TRBV12-5 and TRBJ2-4; 13 nucleotides agree with TRBD2. The length of the CDR3 is 19 residues. V trimming: 4 bases; J trimming: 0 bases; junction bases outside the gene matches: 9. Per germline, CDR1 LGHNT and CDR2 FRNRAP. The CDR3 DNA follows: TGTGCTAGTGGTTCTCTGACTAGCGGGGGGCCTGTAGCCAAAAACATTCAGTACTTC. Protein sequence: CASGSLTSGGPVAKNIQYF.

The rearrangement joins TRBV9 to TRBJ2-3; no reliable D call. The length of the CDR3 is 13 residues. Trimming took off 0 bases at V and 3 bases at J, with 5 bases between the two ends. Germline values: CDR1 SGDLS, CDR2 YYNGEE. The CDR3 nucleotides are TGTGCCAGCAGCGTAGTCCTTACAGATACGCAGTATTTT. It codes for CASSVVLTDTQYF. The variable domain in full, with the rest retrieved from reference TRBV9 and TRBJ2-3, is DSGVTQTPKHLITATGQRVTLRCSPRSGDLSVYWYQQSLDQGLQFLIQYYNGEERAKGNILERFSAQQFPDLHSELNLSSLELGDSALYFCASSVVLTDTQYFGPGTRLTVL.

The V and J genes are TRBV4-1 and TRBJ2-1, with a weak D call TRBD2 (6 bases). The length of the CDR3 is 14 residues. Between the trimmed V and J ends, which lost 1 base and 5 bases, there was a span of 9 bases. Germline-derived CDR1 and CDR2 are MGHRA and YSYEKL. As DNA, the CDR3 is TGCGCCAGCAGCCAAGCTGGGACTGACAATGAGCAGTTCTTC. This translates into CASSQAGTDNEQFF.

The CDR3 nucleotides are TGTGCCAGCAGCTTAGAGGACAGGGTTTCTGGCTACACCTTC. Amino acids: CASSLEDRVSGYTF. V usage is TRBV7-9 and J usage is TRBJ1-2, with 8 bases lining up with TRBD1. The germline gives CDR1 SEHNR, CDR2 FQNEAQ (reference sequence). The ends lost 1 base at V and 7 bases at J; junction bases unmatched: 5. This CDR3 spans 14 amino acids.

This clone was found once. The chain couples TRBV4-1 to TRBJ2-2; D is perhaps TRBD1 (5 bases). The V end was cut by 4 bases, the J end by 2 bases, with 20 bases between. Germline values: CDR1 MGHRA, CDR2 YSYEKL. CDR3 size: 18 residues. The chain's CDR3 is CASSPLTAPILNTGELFF. In nucleotides, the CDR3 is TGCGCCAGCAGCCCTCTGACAGCACCTATACTAAACACCGGGGAGCTGTTTTTT.

The J gene is TRBJ2-7, the V gene TRBV7-8, with 9 bases matching TRBD1. Germline V gene lookup returns CDR1 SGHVS and CDR2 FQNEAQ. Trimming took 2 bases from V and 6 from J; bases not matched to a gene: 5. CDR3 length: 14 residues. The CDR3 here is CASSLTGQGSEQYF. The CDR3 DNA sequence: TGTGCCAGCAGCTTAACGGGACAGGGCTCCGAGCAGTACTTC.

Turning to this clone: Other DNA sequences within the sample encode an identical CDR3. J is TRBJ2-2 and V is TRBV30; D may be TRBD2 (6 bases). CDR3 size: 13 residues. Germline CDR1 GTSNPN, CDR2 SVGIG (reference sequence). The V and J ends lost 5 bases and 5 bases respectively, with 12 bases between them. As DNA, the CDR3 is TGTGCCTGGCGGCGTGGGGGGACCGGGGAGCTGTTTTTT. Residues: CAWRRGGTGELFF.

This clone was detected once. The chain couples TRBV27 to TRBJ2-1, with unresolved D. V lost 7 bases and J lost 4, with 14 bases in between. The CDR3 contains 14 residues. Per the germline V gene, CDR1 is MNHEY and CDR2 is SMNVEV (reference sequence). In DNA, the CDR3 is TGTGCCAGCAAATCCCCCCGAGATTACAATGAGCAGTTCTTC. Translation gives CASKSPRDYNEQFF.